Listed below are T cell receptor beta chains from one sample, sequenced in a study of blood T cell repertoires in COVID-19. TCRdb's table, derived via immunoSEQ multiplex PCR, lists solely in-frame clones and lacks some. The table shows more than 250,000 clones, with roughly 88% occurring only once. The sample consisted of peripheral blood. The source of these receptors is a woman aged 25-40 years with COVID-19, enrolled during active disease. Each CDR3 is given with its conserved first and last residue. A D gene is named only where the DNA matches it firmly. Clone size is shown for a subset of rows, as once, few, many or a class of expanded clone.

j_gene: TRBJ2-7; abundance: -; d_gene: TRBD1; v_gene: TRBV18; len: 14; CDR3aa: CASSLQQGNYEQYF; CDR3nt: TGTGCCAGCTCACTACAACAGGGGAACTACGAGCAGTACTTC
j_gene: TRBJ1-1; abundance: few; d_gene: -; v_gene: TRBV11-2; len: 16; CDR3aa: CASSLFGGLANTEAFF; CDR3nt: TGTGCCAGCAGCTTATTCGGAGGGTTGGCGAACACTGAAGCTTTCTTT
j_gene: TRBJ2-2; abundance: -; d_gene: TRBD2; v_gene: TRBV19; len: 19; CDR3aa: CASSIDLPSGGANTGELFF; CDR3nt: TGTGCCAGTAGTATAGATCTCCCTAGCGGGGGGGCCAACACCGGGGAGCTGTTTTTT
j_gene: TRBJ1-6; abundance: few; d_gene: TRBD1; v_gene: TRBV6-6; len: 15; CDR3aa: CASTYSQGAGSPLHF; CDR3nt: TGTGCCAGCACCTACTCGCAGGGGGCAGGTTCACCCCTCCACTTT
j_gene: TRBJ1-5; abundance: few; d_gene: TRBD1; v_gene: TRBV30; len: 13; CDR3aa: CAWGQGGGQPQHF; CDR3nt: TGTGCCTGGGGACAGGGGGGAGGTCAGCCCCAGCATTTT
j_gene: TRBJ1-6; abundance: -; d_gene: -; v_gene: TRBV30; len: 13; CDR3aa: CAWSEGLNSPLHF; CDR3nt: TGTGCCTGGAGTGAGGGACTGAATTCACCCCTCCACTTT
j_gene: TRBJ2-5; abundance: once; d_gene: TRBD1; v_gene: TRBV13; len: 16; CDR3aa: CASSLGGSTGRETQYF; CDR3nt: TGTGCCAGCAGCTTAGGTGGCTCGACAGGGCGAGAGACCCAGTACTTC
j_gene: TRBJ1-4; abundance: -; d_gene: -; v_gene: TRBV6-5; len: 14; CDR3aa: CASSEAPAWEKLFF; CDR3nt: TGTGCCAGCAGCGAGGCGCCAGCTTGGGAAAAACTGTTTTTT
j_gene: TRBJ2-3; abundance: -; d_gene: TRBD2; v_gene: TRBV27; len: 16; CDR3aa: CASSSFLAGGLDTQYF; CDR3nt: TGTGCCAGCAGTTCATTCCTAGCGGGGGGACTAGATACGCAGTATTTT
j_gene: TRBJ1-1; abundance: -; d_gene: -; v_gene: TRBV7-9; len: 19; CDR3aa: CASSLASRAGRVGNTEAFF; CDR3nt: TGTGCCAGCAGCTTAGCGAGTCGGGCAGGGAGGGTAGGGAACACTGAAGCTTTCTTT
j_gene: TRBJ1-1; abundance: -; d_gene: TRBD1; v_gene: TRBV6-5; len: 13; CDR3aa: CASSYSRQGEAFF; CDR3nt: TGTGCCAGCAGTTACTCGAGACAGGGAGAAGCTTTCTTT
j_gene: TRBJ1-1; abundance: -; d_gene: -; v_gene: TRBV6-1; len: 14; CDR3aa: CASSTPGVMVEAFF; CDR3nt: TGTGCCAGCAGTACCCCAGGGGTGATGGTTGAAGCTTTCTTT
j_gene: TRBJ2-1; abundance: -; d_gene: -; v_gene: TRBV12-3/TRBV12-4; len: 12; CDR3aa: CASKEGAREQFF; CDR3nt: TGTGCCAGCAAAGAAGGGGCTCGTGAGCAGTTCTTC
j_gene: TRBJ1-1; abundance: -; d_gene: -; v_gene: TRBV11-3; len: 14; CDR3aa: CASSLTGRNTEAFF; CDR3nt: TGTGCCAGCAGCTTAACTGGTCGAAACACTGAAGCTTTCTTT
j_gene: TRBJ1-5; abundance: -; d_gene: TRBD1; v_gene: TRBV6-2/TRBV6-3; len: 15; CDR3aa: CASSYRDRGDQPQHF; CDR3nt: TGTGCCAGCAGTTACAGGGACAGGGGGGATCAGCCCCAGCATTTT
j_gene: TRBJ2-3; abundance: -; d_gene: -; v_gene: TRBV5-1; len: 14; CDR3aa: CASSDWGPTDTQYF; CDR3nt: TGCGCCAGCAGTGATTGGGGGCCCACAGATACGCAGTATTTT
j_gene: TRBJ2-3; abundance: -; d_gene: TRBD2; v_gene: TRBV3-1/TRBV3-2; len: 15; CDR3aa: CASSYSGASGDTQYF; CDR3nt: TGTGCCAGCAGCTATAGCGGGGCCTCTGGAGATACGCAGTATTTT